The entry below gives a single TCR beta chain sequence along with its context. The target antigen is unknown. This specimen comes from a study of shared clonotypes between healthy human individuals. Notes on the study in general: Estimated richness was generally greater in naive than memory subsets.

Trimming pared 4 bases from V and 4 bases from J, leaving 14 bases between. From germline, CDR1 is SGHDT and CDR2 YYEEEE. This CDR3 has 15 amino acids. The run depth of the assay was deep. Several immunoSEQ plates received, in even portions, the genomic DNA of each subset. Profiling relied on immunoSEQ multiplex PCR, and the TCRdb table lists in-frame clones only, not all of them. The sample holds over 2 million clones, 90% to 95% seen once. All donors qualified as healthy HIV-negative adults and had experienced no recent acute infections or vaccinations. The rearrangement joins TRBV5-6 to TRBJ1-4; D perhaps matches TRBD1 (5 bases). The source of this sequence is a young man in good health. The sequenced material came from naive CD4+ T cells sorted from blood. As for subset: CD45RA+ positively selected. CDR3 coding DNA: TGTGCCAGCAGCCGAGTCGGGACTGTTAATGAAAAACTGTTTTTT. Translated: CASSRVGTVNEKLFF.